A single sample gave rise to the 32 T cell receptor beta chains below, sequenced in a study of OX40 agonist ivuxolimab in advanced cancers. Libraries were built with the immunoSEQ multiplex PCR assay. TCRdb took over this immuneACCESS table, retaining in-frame rearrangements with V and J assigned. Such tables are incomplete; in checked studies, under half of the missing clones stem from an unresolved V gene, and the remainder is unexplained. Here the sample has 69,000 or so clones; 85% occur a single time. The leading ten clones occupy roughly 0.9% of the sample. Sample: CD4+ or CD8+ T cells sorted from blood, taken in a trial of the OX40 agonist ivuxolimab. The receptors stem from an adult with an advanced solid tumor such as melanoma, head and neck, liver or kidney cancer.

The rearrangement links TRBV4-1 to TRBJ1-5; D is possibly TRBD1 (5 bases). V lost 3 bases, J lost 3 bases, and 18 bases lay in between. There are 17 residues in the CDR3. The germline gives CDR1 MGHRA, CDR2 YSYEKL. CDR3 in amino acids: CASSHAAGVGVNQPQHF. For the CDR3, the DNA is TGCGCCAGCAGCCATGCGGCGGGGGTTGGGGTCAATCAGCCCCAGCATTTT.

The CDR3 loop is CASSMSRLAGSTDTQYF. In nucleotides, the CDR3 is TGTGCCAGTAGTATGTCCAGGCTAGCGGGAAGCACAGATACGCAGTATTTT. The chain joins TRBV19 to TRBJ2-3, with 9 bases identical to TRBD2. This CDR3 has 17 amino acids. Germline V gene lookup returns CDR1 LNHDA and CDR2 SQIVND (reference sequence). V gave up 3 bases and J gave up 0 bases; unmatched junction bases: 7.

This chain connects TRBV11-2 to TRBJ2-7; D is perhaps TRBD1 (5 bases). Germline V gives CDR1 SGHAT, CDR2 FQNNGV. V dropped 1 base and J dropped 3 bases, with 10 bases sitting between them. This CDR3 region has 14 residues. The CDR3 sequence: CASSLGGASYEQYF. The CDR3, as DNA: TGTGCCAGCAGCTTAGGGGGCGCCAGCTACGAGCAGTACTTC.

V gene TRBV29-1 combines with J gene TRBJ2-1; a weak D match, TRBD1 (5 bases). The CDR3 consists of 14 residues. The germline CDR1 and CDR2 sequences are SQVTM and ANQGSEA. V lost 6 bases, J lost 1 base, and 13 bases lay in between. CDR3 sequence reads: CSVDSTASYNEQFF. CDR3 DNA: TGCAGCGTAGACTCGACAGCTTCCTACAATGAGCAGTTCTTC.

The chain carries TRBV5-5 and TRBJ2-7; 9 bases match TRBD1. The V segment lost 4 bases and the J segment 3 bases; nucleotides outside the gene matches: 8. Per the germline V gene, CDR1 is SGHKS and CDR2 is YYEKEE (reference sequence). CDR3 size: 15 residues. The CDR3: CASSLIGTGNYEQYF. CDR3 in DNA: TGTGCCAGCAGCCTCATAGGGACAGGGAACTACGAGCAGTACTTC.

This clone was seen only once. This chain connects TRBV6-1 to TRBJ1-5; 7 bases fit TRBD1. Germline CDR1 MNHNS, CDR2 SASEGT. The CDR3 covers 13 residues. The trim removed 9 bases at V and 3 bases at J, leaving 5 bases unmatched. The CDR3 spells CARRGQDNQPQHF. In nucleotides, the CDR3 is TGTGCCAGGAGGGGGCAAGACAATCAGCCCCAGCATTTT.

The chain links TRBV30 to TRBJ2-5, with D perhaps TRBD1 (6 bases). CDR3 length: 15 residues. Deletions cut 2 bases from V and 1 base from J, with 14 bases between. From germline, CDR1 is GTSNPN and CDR2 SVGIG (reference sequence). CDR3 amino acids: CAWSFGDRTQETQYF. DNA of the CDR3: TGTGCCTGGAGTTTTGGCGACAGGACCCAAGAGACCCAGTACTTC.

The chain recombines TRBV2 with TRBJ1-1, with a tentative D call TRBD1 (6 bases). CDR1 and CDR2 (germline): SNHLY, FYNNEI. V was pared by 3 bases and J by 5 bases, with 13 bases between. This CDR3 is 14 amino acids long. CDR3 in DNA: TGTGCCAGCAGTGAGGGGGGCGTAGGAACTGAAGCTTTCTTT. Encoded protein: CASSEGGVGTEAFF.

The rearrangement joins TRBV19 to TRBJ2-3, with 7 positions matching TRBD2. The CDR3 length is 16 residues. CDR1 is LNHDA and CDR2 is SQIVND in the germline V gene (reference sequence). Trimming cost V 2 bases and J 0 bases; bases outside gene matches: 5. This CDR3 is CASSIPSGPSTDTQYF. The CDR3 nucleotides read TGTGCCAGTAGTATACCTAGCGGACCTAGCACAGATACGCAGTATTTT. The whole variable domain, filled in from reference TRBV19 and TRBJ2-3, reads DGGITQSPKYLFRKEGQNVTLSCEQNLNHDAMYWYRQDPGQGLRLIYYSQIVNDFQKGDIAEGYSVSREKKESFPLTVTSAQKNPTAFYLCASSIPSGPSTDTQYFGPGTRLTVL.

V is TRBV6-5 and J is TRBJ2-1, with 12 bases that match TRBD2. The germline V gene has CDR1 MNHEY and CDR2 SVGAGI. This CDR3 has 15 amino acids. V trimming: 5 bases; J trimming: 9 bases; junction bases outside the gene matches: 8. This CDR3 is CASSPLAGGRREQFF. CDR3 nucleotides: TGTGCCAGCAGTCCCCTAGCGGGGGGGCGTCGTGAGCAGTTCTTC.

The chain recombines TRBV7-6 with TRBJ1-6; 11 positions agree with TRBD1. The trim removed 2 bases at V and 9 bases at J, leaving 6 bases unmatched. CDR3 length: 16 residues. Germline CDR1 reads SGHVS; CDR2 reads FNYEAQ. The DNA for the CDR3 is TGTGCCAGCAGCTTAATAAGTGGACAGGGGGCTTCACCCCTCCACTTT. Translated, it gives CASSLISGQGASPLHF.

The rearrangement links TRBV30 to TRBJ1-1, with D possibly being TRBD1 (6 bases). CDR1 GTSNPN and CDR2 SVGIG come from the germline V gene (reference sequence). V was trimmed by 0 bases and J by 10 bases, leaving 15 bases between them. The CDR3 has 13 residues. The CDR3 nucleotides are TGTGCCTGGAGTGTTGGGGGCTCGAGTGTAGCTTTCTTT. As protein: CAWSVGGSSVAFF.

V and J are TRBV10-3 and TRBJ1-3, with a tentative D call TRBD1 (6 bases). CDR3 length: 15 amino acids. V lost 4 bases and J 4 bases, leaving 14 bases between the germline ends. The germline CDR1 and CDR2 sequences are ENHRY and SYGVKD. The CDR3 reads CAISGLGAPGNTIYF. The CDR3 DNA follows: TGTGCCATCAGTGGATTGGGGGCGCCCGGAAACACCATATATTTT.

The chain links TRBV18 to TRBJ1-2; 7 nucleotides match TRBD1. With 3 bases clipped from V and 3 bases from J, the junction kept 10 bases outside the gene matches. The CDR3 is made up of 16 amino acids. Germline CDR1 is KGHSH and CDR2 is LQKENI. In nucleotides, the CDR3 is TGTGCCAGCTCACCGATCCGGGACAGTCGTCACTATGGCTACACCTTC. This translates into CASSPIRDSRHYGYTF.

This clone occurred once. This chain joins TRBV1 and TRBJ2-1; the table's D gene call, TRBD2, was not cross checked with the DNA. TRBV1 is reported as a pseudogene. CDR3 length: 17 amino acids. CDR3 bases: TGCACCAGCAGCCGCCACTTGTCTTACGTCTCCTACAATGAGCAGTTCTTC. Translation gives CTSSRHLSYVSYNEQFF.

V and J are TRBV10-3 and TRBJ1-1, with TRBD1 matching 10 bases. With 4 bases clipped from V and 2 bases from J, the junction kept 4 bases outside the gene matches. The germline gives CDR1 ENHRY, CDR2 SYGVKD. The CDR3 totals 15 residues. CDR3 residues: CAISATGGGNTEAFF. The CDR3 DNA reads as TGTGCCATCAGTGCGACAGGGGGCGGAAACACTGAAGCTTTCTTT.

The DNA for the CDR3 is TGTGCCAGCCTGACAGGGAGTGGCCAGCCCCAGCATTTT. Protein: CASLTGSGQPQHF. V and J are TRBV28 and TRBJ1-5; 7 positions agree with TRBD1. This CDR3 is 13 amino acids long. V gave up 8 bases and J gave up 7 bases; unmatched junction bases: 8. Germline V gene lookup returns CDR1 MDHEN and CDR2 SYDVKM.

This clone was found a few times. CDR3 sequence (DNA): TGTGCCAGCAGCTTAAGGGGGAAACAGCCCCAGCATTTT. Its translation is CASSLRGKQPQHF. This sequence joins TRBV7-2 and TRBJ1-5; D possibly corresponds to TRBD1 (6 bases). The germline V gene has CDR1 SGHTA and CDR2 FQGNSA. Trimming shortened V by 2 bases and J by 7 bases, and 9 bases separated the two germline ends. This CDR3 region has 13 residues.

The chain joins TRBV2 to TRBJ2-3; D unclear. The CDR3 loop spans 14 amino acids. The V and J ends lost 7 bases and 0 bases respectively, with 11 bases between them. Germline V gives CDR1 SNHLY, CDR2 FYNNEI. The CDR3 is CASMVGLSTDTQYF. Here the CDR3 DNA reads TGTGCCAGCATGGTAGGGCTTAGCACAGATACGCAGTATTTT.

The genes are TRBV5-6 and TRBJ2-3; the D call may be TRBD1 or TRBD2 (5 bases each). Germline V lookup: CDR1 SGHDT, CDR2 YYEEEE. This CDR3 is built from 13 residues. V lost 0 bases to trimming and J lost 5 bases, with 7 bases between them. CDR3 sequence reads: CASSLGGKDTQYF. Here the CDR3 DNA reads TGTGCCAGCAGCTTGGGGGGGAAAGATACGCAGTATTTT.

The genes are TRBV7-6 and TRBJ1-2, with 9 bases fitting TRBD1. This CDR3 region has 15 residues. Germline V gives CDR1 SGHVS, CDR2 FNYEAQ. The J segment lost 4 bases and the V segment lost 4 bases, leaving 7 bases of the junction unmatched. The DNA for the CDR3 is TGTGCCAGCAGCTCGGGACAGGGCTTAGGCTATGGCTACACCTTC. Translated, it gives CASSSGQGLGYGYTF.

The chain joins TRBV6-5 to TRBJ1-3; 7 bases agree with TRBD1. The CDR3 totals 15 residues. J lost 5 bases, V lost 6 bases, and 10 bases had no gene match. Germline CDR1 is MNHEY and CDR2 is SVGAGI. Here the CDR3 DNA reads TGTGCCAGCAGCCCCACCGGGACAGCCCGAAACACCATATATTTT. Its translation is CASSPTGTARNTIYF.

This clone was detected only a few times. V gene TRBV19 combines with J gene TRBJ1-1, with 8 bases matching TRBD1. The V and J ends lost 4 bases and 1 base, in that order; junction bases with no gene match: 5. The CDR3 runs 15 residues. CDR1 LNHDA and CDR2 SQIVND come from the germline V gene (reference sequence). CDR3 nucleotide sequence: TGTGCCAGTAGTAGGGGACAGGCCCCGAACACTGAAGCTTTCTTT. Encoded protein: CASSRGQAPNTEAFF.

V usage is TRBV10-2 and J usage is TRBJ2-5; 7 nucleotides match TRBD2. CDR3 length equals 13 residues. V lost 7 bases and J lost 5; bases outside the gene matches: 7. The germline CDR1 and CDR2 sequences are WSHSY and SAAADI. CDR3 DNA: TGCGCCAGCAAGTTCGGCGGGAGTGAGACCCAGTACTTC. Protein: CASKFGGSETQYF.

The J gene is TRBJ2-7, the V gene TRBV25-1; 8 nucleotides line up with TRBD1. Losses at the gene ends were 6 bases for V and 3 bases for J; bases not matched to a gene: 4. The CDR3 consists of 13 residues. Germline V gene data show CDR1 as MGHDK and CDR2 as SYGVNS. This CDR3 is CASRDDRGYEQYF. CDR3 coding DNA: TGTGCCAGCAGGGATGACAGGGGCTACGAGCAGTACTTC.

The chain couples TRBV4-1 to TRBJ2-1; no reliable D call. Germline V lookup: CDR1 MGHRA, CDR2 YSYEKL. CDR3 length equals 16 residues. Trimming stripped 6 bases from V and 9 bases from J, with 24 bases between. The CDR3 bases are TGCGCCAGCAGTCCTGACGTTAGCCGTCCAAGCAGTGAGCAGTTCTTC. Translating it yields CASSPDVSRPSSEQFF.

This clone was observed a handful of times. The rearrangement links TRBV7-2 to TRBJ2-5; possibly TRBD2 for D (5 bases). V lost 1 base and J lost 1, with 7 bases in between. The CDR3 runs 14 residues. Germline V gene data show CDR1 as SGHTA and CDR2 as FQGNSA. CDR3 bases: TGTGCCAGCAGCTTAGTACGGGGCCAAGAGACCCAGTACTTC. This translates into CASSLVRGQETQYF. Drawing the rest from reference TRBV7-2 and TRBJ2-5, the complete variable domain is GAGVSQSPSNKVTEKGKDVELRCDPISGHTALYWYRQSLGQGLEFLIYFQGNSAPDKSGLPSDRFSAERTGGSVSTLTIQRTQQEDSAVYLCASSLVRGQETQYFGPGTRLLVL.

This rearrangement joins TRBV4-1 to TRBJ2-7, with D possibly being TRBD2 (7 bases). Trimming cost V 4 bases and J 6 bases, with 25 bases left between them. The CDR3 extends over 17 amino acids. Germline V CDR1 and CDR2: MGHRA, YSYEKL. The CDR3 here is CASSPNKGFPGGGEQYF. The CDR3 nucleotides read TGCGCCAGCAGCCCCAATAAAGGTTTCCCGGGGGGCGGCGAGCAGTACTTC.

The chain carries TRBV5-1 and TRBJ1-1; 10 bases line up with TRBD1. The germline V gene has CDR1 SGHRS and CDR2 YFSETQ. J lost 6 bases, V lost 0 bases, and 5 bases had no gene match. This CDR3 comprises 15 residues. The CDR3 coding sequence is TGCGCCAGCAGCTTGGGACAGGGGGCGCCCGCTGAAGCTTTCTTT. Amino acids: CASSLGQGAPAEAFF.

The rearrangement uses TRBV28 and TRBJ2-7, with unresolved D. This CDR3 is built from 11 residues. The germline CDR1 and CDR2 sequences are MDHEN and SYDVKM. The V end lost 4 bases, the J end lost 3 bases, and 4 bases lay between the germline ends. The CDR3: CASSSNYEQYF. In DNA, the CDR3 is TGTGCCAGCAGTTCCAACTACGAGCAGTACTTC.

V usage is TRBV28 and J usage is TRBJ1-2; D gene uncertain. Per the germline V gene, CDR1 is MDHEN and CDR2 is SYDVKM. V was pared by 4 bases and J by 4 bases, with 7 bases between. This CDR3 contains 12 residues. The CDR3 loop is CASSSRTYGYTF. The CDR3, as DNA: TGTGCCAGCAGTTCACGAACCTATGGCTACACCTTC.

The chain recombines TRBV6-1 with TRBJ1-5; perhaps TRBD1 as D (5 bases). Germline CDR1 is MNHNS and CDR2 is SASEGT. Trimming cost V 6 bases and J 7 bases, with 13 bases left between them. The CDR3 sequence is 13 residues long. This CDR3 is CASSASRGQPQHF. The CDR3 region has the DNA TGTGCCAGCAGCGCGTCCCGGGGGCAGCCCCAGCATTTT.